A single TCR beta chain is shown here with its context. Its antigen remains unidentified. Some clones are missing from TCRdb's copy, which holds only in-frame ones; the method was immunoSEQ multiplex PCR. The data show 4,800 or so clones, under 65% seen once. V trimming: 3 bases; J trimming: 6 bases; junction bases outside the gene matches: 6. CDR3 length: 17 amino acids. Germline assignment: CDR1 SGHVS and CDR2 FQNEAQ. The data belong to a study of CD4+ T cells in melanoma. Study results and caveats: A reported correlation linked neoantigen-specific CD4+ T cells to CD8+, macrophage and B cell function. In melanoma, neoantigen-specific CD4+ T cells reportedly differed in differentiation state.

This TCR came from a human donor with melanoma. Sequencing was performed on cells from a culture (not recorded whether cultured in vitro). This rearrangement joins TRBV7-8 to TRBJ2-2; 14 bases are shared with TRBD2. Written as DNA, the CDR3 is TGTGCCAGCAGCTTCGGACTAGCGGGGGGAGGGGCCGGGGAGCTGTTTTTT. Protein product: CASSFGLAGGGAGELFF.